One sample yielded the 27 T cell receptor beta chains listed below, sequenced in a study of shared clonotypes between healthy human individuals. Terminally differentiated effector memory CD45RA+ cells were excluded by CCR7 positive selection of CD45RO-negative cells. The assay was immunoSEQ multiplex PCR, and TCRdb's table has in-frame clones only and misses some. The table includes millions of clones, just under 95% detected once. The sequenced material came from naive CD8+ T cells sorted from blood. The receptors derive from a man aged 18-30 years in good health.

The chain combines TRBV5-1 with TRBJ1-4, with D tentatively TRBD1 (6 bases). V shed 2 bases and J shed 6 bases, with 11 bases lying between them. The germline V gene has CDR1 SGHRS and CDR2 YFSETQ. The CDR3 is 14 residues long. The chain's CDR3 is CASSLQGPDEKLFF. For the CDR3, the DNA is TGCGCCAGCAGCTTACAGGGTCCCGATGAAAAACTGTTTTTT.

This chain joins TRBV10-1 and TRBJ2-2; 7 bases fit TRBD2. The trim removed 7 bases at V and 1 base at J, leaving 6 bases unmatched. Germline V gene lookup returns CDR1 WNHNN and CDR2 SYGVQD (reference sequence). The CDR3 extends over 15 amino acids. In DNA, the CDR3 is TGCGCCAGCAAGGCCCCTAGCGGGAACACCGGGGAGCTGTTTTTT. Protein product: CASKAPSGNTGELFF.

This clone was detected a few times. The CDR3 loop is CASSLTGPNQPQHF. In DNA form, the CDR3 reads TGTGCCAGCAGCCTAACAGGGCCCAATCAGCCCCAGCATTTT. The chain uses TRBV7-2 and TRBJ1-5; weak D call: TRBD1 (6 bases). The CDR3 consists of 14 residues. The V end lost 5 bases, the J end lost 3 bases, and 11 bases lay between the germline ends. Germline V gene sequence: CDR1 SGHTA, CDR2 FQGNSA.

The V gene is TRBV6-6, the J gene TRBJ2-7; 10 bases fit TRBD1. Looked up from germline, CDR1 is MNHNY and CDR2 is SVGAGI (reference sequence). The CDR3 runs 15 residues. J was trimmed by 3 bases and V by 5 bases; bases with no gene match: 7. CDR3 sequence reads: CASSVGDRGFYEQYF. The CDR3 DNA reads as TGTGCCAGCAGTGTCGGGGACAGGGGTTTCTACGAGCAGTACTTC.

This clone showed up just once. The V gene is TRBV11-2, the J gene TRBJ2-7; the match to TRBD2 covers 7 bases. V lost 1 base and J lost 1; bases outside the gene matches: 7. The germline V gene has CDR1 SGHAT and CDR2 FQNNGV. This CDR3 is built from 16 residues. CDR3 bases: TGTGCCAGCAGCTTAGCGCGGGGGATCCCTTCCTACGAGCAGTACTTC. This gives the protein CASSLARGIPSYEQYF.

The CDR3 DNA is TGTGCCAGCAGCCCCGACGGCGACGAGCAGTACTTC. Residues: CASSPDGDEQYF. The gene calls are TRBV7-9 and TRBJ2-7; D ambiguous. The CDR3 is made up of 12 amino acids. Germline CDR1 SEHNR, CDR2 FQNEAQ (reference sequence). The V gene lost 5 bases and the J gene lost 5 bases, with 10 bases spanning the gap.

The CDR3 loop reads CATGASSYEQYF. In nucleotides, the CDR3 is TGTGCCACCGGGGCCAGTTCCTACGAGCAGTACTTC. The chain joins TRBV10-3 to TRBJ2-7; D may correspond to TRBD1 or TRBD2 (5 bases each). This CDR3 spans 12 amino acids. Germline CDR1 and CDR2: ENHRY and SYGVKD. V lost 10 bases and J lost 1, with 11 bases in between.

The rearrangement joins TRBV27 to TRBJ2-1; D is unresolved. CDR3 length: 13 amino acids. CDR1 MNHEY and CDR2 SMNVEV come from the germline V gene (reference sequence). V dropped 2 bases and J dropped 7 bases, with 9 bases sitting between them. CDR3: CASSLGRWNEQFF. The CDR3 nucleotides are TGTGCCAGCAGTTTAGGCAGATGGAATGAGCAGTTCTTC.

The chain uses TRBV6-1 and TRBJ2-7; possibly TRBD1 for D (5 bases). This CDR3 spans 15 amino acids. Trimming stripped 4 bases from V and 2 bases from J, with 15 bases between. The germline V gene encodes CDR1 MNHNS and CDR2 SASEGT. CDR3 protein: CASSVLDSLAYEQYF. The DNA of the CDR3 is TGTGCCAGCAGTGTCCTCGACAGCTTAGCCTACGAGCAGTACTTC.

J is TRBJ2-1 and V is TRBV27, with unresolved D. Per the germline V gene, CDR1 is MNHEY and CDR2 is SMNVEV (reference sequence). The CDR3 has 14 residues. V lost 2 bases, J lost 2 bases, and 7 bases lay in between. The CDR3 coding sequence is TGTGCCAGCAGTTTACGTGTACCCTACAATGAGCAGTTCTTC. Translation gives CASSLRVPYNEQFF.

The DNA of the CDR3 is TGCGCCAGCAGCCAACAATGGACAGGGGATGTTTATTCACCCCTCCACTTT. Translating it yields CASSQQWTGDVYSPLHF. The chain recombines TRBV4-1 with TRBJ1-6; 9 nucleotides align to TRBD1. The CDR3 is 17 residues long. The germline V gene encodes CDR1 MGHRA and CDR2 YSYEKL. V gave up 2 bases and J gave up 8 bases; unmatched junction bases: 10.

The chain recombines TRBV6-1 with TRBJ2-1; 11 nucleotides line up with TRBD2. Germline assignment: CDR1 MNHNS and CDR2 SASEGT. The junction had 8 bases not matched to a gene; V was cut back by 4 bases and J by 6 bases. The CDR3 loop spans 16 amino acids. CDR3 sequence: CASSAVGTSGLNEQFF. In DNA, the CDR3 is TGTGCCAGCAGTGCGGTCGGGACTAGCGGTCTCAATGAGCAGTTCTTC.

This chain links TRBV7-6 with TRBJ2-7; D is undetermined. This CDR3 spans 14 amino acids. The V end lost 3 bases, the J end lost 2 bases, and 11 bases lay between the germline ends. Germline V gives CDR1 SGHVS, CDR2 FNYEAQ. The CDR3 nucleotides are TGTGCCAGCAGCTTCAGGACGGACGCCTACGAGCAGTACTTC. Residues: CASSFRTDAYEQYF.

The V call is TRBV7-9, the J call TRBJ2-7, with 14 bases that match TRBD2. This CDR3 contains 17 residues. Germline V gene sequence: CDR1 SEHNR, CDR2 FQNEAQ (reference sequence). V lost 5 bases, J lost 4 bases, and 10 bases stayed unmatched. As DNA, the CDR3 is TGTGCCAGCAGCCCCGGACTAGCGGGAGGAGATAGGTACGAGCAGTACTTC. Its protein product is CASSPGLAGGDRYEQYF.

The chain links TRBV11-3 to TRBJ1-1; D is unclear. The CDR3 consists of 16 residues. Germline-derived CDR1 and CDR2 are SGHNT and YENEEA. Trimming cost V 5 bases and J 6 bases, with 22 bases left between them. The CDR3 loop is CASSAPPPWESSEAFF. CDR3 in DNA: TGTGCCAGCAGCGCACCCCCCCCCTGGGAGTCCTCTGAAGCTTTCTTT.

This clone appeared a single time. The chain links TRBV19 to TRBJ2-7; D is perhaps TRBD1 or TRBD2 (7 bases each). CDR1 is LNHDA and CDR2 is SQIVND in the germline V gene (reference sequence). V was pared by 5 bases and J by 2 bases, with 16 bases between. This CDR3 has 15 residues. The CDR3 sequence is CASSLRGGTTYEQYF. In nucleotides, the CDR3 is TGTGCCAGTAGTCTCAGGGGGGGGACCACCTACGAGCAGTACTTC.

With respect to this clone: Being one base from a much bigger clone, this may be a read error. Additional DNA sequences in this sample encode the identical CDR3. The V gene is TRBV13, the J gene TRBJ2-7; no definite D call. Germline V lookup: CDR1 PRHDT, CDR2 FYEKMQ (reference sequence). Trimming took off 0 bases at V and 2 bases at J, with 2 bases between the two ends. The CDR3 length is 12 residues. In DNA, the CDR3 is TGTGCCAGCAGCTTAGGCGCCTACGAGCAGTACTTC. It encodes CASSLGAYEQYF.

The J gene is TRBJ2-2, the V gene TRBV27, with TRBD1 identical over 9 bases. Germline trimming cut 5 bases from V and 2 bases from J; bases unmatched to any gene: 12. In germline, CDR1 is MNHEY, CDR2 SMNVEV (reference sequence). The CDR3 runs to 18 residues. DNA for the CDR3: TGTGCCAGCAGTGACCCGCCGCCGGGACAGGGTAACACCGGGGAGCTGTTTTTT. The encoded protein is CASSDPPPGQGNTGELFF.

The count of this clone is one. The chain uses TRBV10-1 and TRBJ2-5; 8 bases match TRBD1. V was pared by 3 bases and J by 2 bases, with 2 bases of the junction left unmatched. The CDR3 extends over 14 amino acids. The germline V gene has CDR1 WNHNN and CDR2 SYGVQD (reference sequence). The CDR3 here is CASSDYRGQETQYF. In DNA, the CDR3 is TGCGCCAGCAGTGATTACAGGGGGCAAGAGACCCAGTACTTC.

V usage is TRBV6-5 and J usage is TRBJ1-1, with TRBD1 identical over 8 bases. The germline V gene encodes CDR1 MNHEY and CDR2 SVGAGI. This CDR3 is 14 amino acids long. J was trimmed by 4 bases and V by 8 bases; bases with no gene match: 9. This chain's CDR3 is CASQPDRDPTEAFF. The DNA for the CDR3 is TGTGCCAGCCAACCGGACAGGGATCCCACTGAAGCTTTCTTT.

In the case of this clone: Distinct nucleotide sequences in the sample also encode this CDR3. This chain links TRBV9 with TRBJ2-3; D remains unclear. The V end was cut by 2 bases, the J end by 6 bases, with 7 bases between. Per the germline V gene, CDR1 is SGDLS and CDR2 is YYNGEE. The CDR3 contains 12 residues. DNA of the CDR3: TGTGCCAGCAGCGTTGGACCTGATACGCAGTATTTT. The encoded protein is CASSVGPDTQYF.

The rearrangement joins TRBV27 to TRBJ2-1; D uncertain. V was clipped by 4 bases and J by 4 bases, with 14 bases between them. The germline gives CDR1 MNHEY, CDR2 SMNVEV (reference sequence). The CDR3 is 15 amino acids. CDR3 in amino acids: CASSSGVLGYNEQFF. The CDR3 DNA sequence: TGTGCCAGCAGTTCGGGTGTTTTAGGGTACAATGAGCAGTTCTTC.

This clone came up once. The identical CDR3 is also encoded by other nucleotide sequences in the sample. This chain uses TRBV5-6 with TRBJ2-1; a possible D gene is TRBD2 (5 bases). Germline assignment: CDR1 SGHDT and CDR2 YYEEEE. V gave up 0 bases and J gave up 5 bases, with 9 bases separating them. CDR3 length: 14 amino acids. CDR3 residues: CASSLGLADNEQFF. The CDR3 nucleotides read TGTGCCAGCAGCTTGGGTCTAGCCGACAATGAGCAGTTCTTC.

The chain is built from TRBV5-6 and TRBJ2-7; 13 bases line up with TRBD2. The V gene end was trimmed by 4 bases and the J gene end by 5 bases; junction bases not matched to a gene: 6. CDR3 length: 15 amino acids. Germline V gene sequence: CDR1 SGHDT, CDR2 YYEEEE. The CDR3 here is CASSGGLAGAHEQYF. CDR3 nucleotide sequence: TGTGCCAGCAGCGGCGGACTAGCGGGAGCCCACGAGCAGTACTTC.

CDR3 bases: TGTGCCAGCAGCTTCCGGGACGGAGAAGAGACCCAGTACTTC. It yields the protein CASSFRDGEETQYF. The chain has TRBV9 and TRBJ2-5; D tentatively fits TRBD1 or TRBD2 (5 bases each). This CDR3 contains 14 residues. Germline V gene data show CDR1 as SGDLS and CDR2 as YYNGEE. With 4 bases removed from V and 3 bases from J, the gap between germline ends came to 13 bases.

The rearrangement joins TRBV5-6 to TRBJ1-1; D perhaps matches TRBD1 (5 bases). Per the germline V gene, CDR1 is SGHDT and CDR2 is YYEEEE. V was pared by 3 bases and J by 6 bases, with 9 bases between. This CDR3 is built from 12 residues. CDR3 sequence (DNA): TGTGCCAGCAGCTCCCCGGGGGCTGAAGCTTTCTTT. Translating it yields CASSSPGAEAFF.

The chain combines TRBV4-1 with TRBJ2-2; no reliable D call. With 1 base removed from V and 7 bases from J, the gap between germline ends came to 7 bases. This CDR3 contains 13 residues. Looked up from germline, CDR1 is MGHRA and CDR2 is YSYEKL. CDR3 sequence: CASSQAKGGELFF. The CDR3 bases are TGCGCCAGCAGCCAAGCGAAGGGCGGGGAGCTGTTTTTT.